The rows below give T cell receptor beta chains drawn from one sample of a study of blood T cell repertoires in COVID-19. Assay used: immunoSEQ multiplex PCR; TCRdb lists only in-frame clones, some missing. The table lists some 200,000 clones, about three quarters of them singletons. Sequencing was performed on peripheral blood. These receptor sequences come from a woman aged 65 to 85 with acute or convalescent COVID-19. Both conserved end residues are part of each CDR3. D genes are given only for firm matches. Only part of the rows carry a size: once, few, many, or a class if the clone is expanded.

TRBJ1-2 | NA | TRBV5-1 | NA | CASSLDGGDHGYTF | TGCGCCAGCAGCTTGGATGGAGGGGATCATGGCTACACCTTC
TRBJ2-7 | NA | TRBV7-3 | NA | CASSLSRRGNRIEQYF | TGTGCCAGCAGCTTATCTCGCCGGGGGAATCGGATCGAGCAGTACTTC
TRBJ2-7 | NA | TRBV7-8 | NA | CASSLKGDEQYF | TGTGCCAGCAGCCTAAAGGGGGACGAGCAGTACTTC
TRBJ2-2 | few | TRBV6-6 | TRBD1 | CASSPPGQGRTGELFF | TGTGCCAGCAGCCCCCCCGGACAGGGAAGGACCGGGGAGCTGTTTTTT
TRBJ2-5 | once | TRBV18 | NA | CASFTGIQETQYF | TGTGCCAGCTTTACAGGGATCCAAGAGACCCAGTACTTC
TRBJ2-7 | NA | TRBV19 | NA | CASRIRGQPLYEQYF | TGTGCCAGTAGGATCAGGGGACAACCCCTTTACGAGCAGTACTTC
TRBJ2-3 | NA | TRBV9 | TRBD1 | CASSVDGWAGGAVTDTQYF | TGTGCCAGCAGCGTAGATGGTTGGGCAGGGGGCGCGGTAACAGATACGCAGTATTTT
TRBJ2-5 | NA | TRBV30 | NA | CAWSVRQAETQYF | TGTGCCTGGAGTGTACGCCAGGCAGAGACCCAGTACTTC
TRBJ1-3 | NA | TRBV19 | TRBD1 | CASSSGTAGNTIYF | TGTGCCAGTAGTTCCGGGACAGCTGGAAACACCATATATTTT
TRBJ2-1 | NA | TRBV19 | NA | CASMQIGDYNEQFF | TGTGCCAGTATGCAGATTGGTGACTACAATGAGCAGTTCTTC
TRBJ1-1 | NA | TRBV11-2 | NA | CASSLDGGRNTEAFF | TGTGCCAGCAGCTTAGATGGGGGCCGGAACACTGAAGCTTTCTTT
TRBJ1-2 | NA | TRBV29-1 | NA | CSVVQPGYNGYTF | TGCAGCGTTGTCCAACCAGGGTATAATGGCTACACCTTC
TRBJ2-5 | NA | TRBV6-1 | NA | CASSEIGTLQQTQYF | TGTGCCAGCAGTGAAATCGGGACATTACAGCAGACCCAGTACTTC
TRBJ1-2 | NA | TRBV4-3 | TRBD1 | CASSQDNRGRSYGYTF | TGCGCCAGCAGCCAAGATAACAGGGGCCGATCCTATGGCTACACCTTC
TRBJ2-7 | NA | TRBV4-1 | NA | CASSQPGLGREQYF | TGCGCCAGCAGCCAACCGGGCCTTGGGAGGGAGCAGTACTTC
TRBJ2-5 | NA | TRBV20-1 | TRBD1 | CSASQQGQTQYF | TGCAGTGCTAGTCAACAGGGGCAGACCCAGTACTTC
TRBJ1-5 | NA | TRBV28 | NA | CASSLRDSNQPQHF | TGTGCCAGCAGTCTCAGGGATAGCAATCAGCCCCAGCATTTT
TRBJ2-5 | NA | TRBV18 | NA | CASSPRQAETQYF | TGTGCCAGCTCACCACGTCAGGCGGAGACCCAGTACTTC
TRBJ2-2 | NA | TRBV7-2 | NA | CASSFYAGELFF | TGTGCCAGCAGCTTTTATGCCGGGGAGCTGTTTTTT
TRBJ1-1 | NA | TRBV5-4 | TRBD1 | CASSPRQGMNTEAFF | TGTGCCAGCAGCCCCCGACAGGGCATGAACACTGAAGCTTTCTTT
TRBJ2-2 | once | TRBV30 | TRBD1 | CAWGTGGTGELFF | TGTGCCTGGGGGACAGGGGGCACCGGGGAGCTGTTTTTT
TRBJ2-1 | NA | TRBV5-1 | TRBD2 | CASSQRGEPYNEQFF | TGCGCCAGCAGCCAGCGGGGGGAGCCCTACAATGAGCAGTTCTTC
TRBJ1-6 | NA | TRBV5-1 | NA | CASTLAPRGVNSPLHF | TGCGCCAGCACTCTTGCCCCCAGGGGTGTGAATTCACCCCTCCACTTT
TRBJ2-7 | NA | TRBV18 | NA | CASSPRGGENEQYF | TGTGCCAGCTCACCCCGAGGGGGGGAGAACGAGCAGTACTTC
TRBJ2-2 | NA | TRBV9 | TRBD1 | CASSVVRPGQGFIGELFF | TGTGCCAGCAGCGTAGTCCGCCCGGGACAGGGGTTTATCGGGGAGCTGTTTTTT
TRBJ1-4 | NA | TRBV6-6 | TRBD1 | CASSYRTGEKLFF | TGTGCCAGCAGTTATCGGACAGGGGAAAAACTGTTTTTT
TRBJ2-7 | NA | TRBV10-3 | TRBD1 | CATRWNQGAYEQYF | TGTGCCACGAGATGGAATCAGGGGGCCTACGAGCAGTACTTC
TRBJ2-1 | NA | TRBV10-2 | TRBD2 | CATRKRGGTDEQFF | TGCGCCACCCGGAAACGCGGGGGGACGGATGAGCAGTTCTTC
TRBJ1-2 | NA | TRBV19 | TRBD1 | CARGQGYRYGYTF | TGTGCCAGGGGACAGGGGTATAGGTATGGCTACACCTTC
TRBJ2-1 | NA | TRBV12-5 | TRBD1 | CASGLGQGAYNEQFF | TGTGCTAGTGGTCTAGGACAGGGGGCCTACAATGAGCAGTTCTTC
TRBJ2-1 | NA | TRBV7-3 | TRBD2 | CASSLGLAGRNEQFF | TGTGCCAGCAGCTTAGGGCTAGCGGGGAGGAATGAGCAGTTCTTC
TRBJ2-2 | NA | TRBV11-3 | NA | CASSPFLGVSGELFF | TGTGCCAGCAGCCCGTTTTTAGGGGTGTCCGGGGAGCTGTTTTTT
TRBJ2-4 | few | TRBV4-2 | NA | CASSHGDSDIQYF | TGTGCCAGCAGCCATGGGGACTCGGACATTCAGTACTTC
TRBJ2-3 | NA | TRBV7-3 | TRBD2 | CASSPPAGGVSTQYF | TGTGCCAGCAGCCCGCCAGCGGGGGGAGTATCTACGCAGTATTTT
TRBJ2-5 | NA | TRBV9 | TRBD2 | CASSATAGSQETQYF | TGTGCCAGCAGCGCGACAGCGGGGAGCCAAGAGACCCAGTACTTC
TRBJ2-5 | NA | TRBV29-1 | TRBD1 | CSAGTVQETQYF | TGCAGCGCCGGGACAGTCCAAGAGACCCAGTACTTC
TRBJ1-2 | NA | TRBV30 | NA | CAWSGQVTNYGYTF | TGTGCCTGGAGTGGACAGGTCACTAACTATGGCTACACCTTC
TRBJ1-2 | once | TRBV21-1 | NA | CASSKADSPGYTF | TGTGCCAGCAGCAAAGCAGACAGCCCCGGCTACACCTTC
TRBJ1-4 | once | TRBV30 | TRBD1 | CAWFRGRGKLFF | TGTGCCTGGTTCAGGGGGCGGGGAAAACTGTTTTTT
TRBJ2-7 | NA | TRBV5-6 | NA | CASSFQGLDEQYF | TGTGCCAGCAGCTTTCAGGGGCTGGACGAGCAGTACTTC
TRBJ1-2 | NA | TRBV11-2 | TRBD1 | CASSQRTGDYGYTF | TGTGCCAGCAGCCAACGGACAGGGGACTATGGCTACACCTTC
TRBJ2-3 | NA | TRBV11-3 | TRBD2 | CASSPGTSGGVQYF | TGTGCCAGCAGCCCGGGGACTAGCGGGGGGGTCCAGTATTTT